These 25 T cell receptor beta chains originate from one sample sequenced in a study of shared clonotypes between healthy human individuals. CD45RO-negative CD8 cells positively selected for CCR7 made up the naive population, which excluded terminally differentiated effector memory CD45RA+ cells. Some clones are missing from TCRdb's copy, which holds only in-frame ones; the method was immunoSEQ multiplex PCR. The sample consists of roughly 1,800,000 clones, approximately 94% of them appearing once. The material sequenced was naive CD8+ T cells sorted from blood. The receptors here all came from a man younger than 35 in good health.

This clone was counted a single time. The same CDR3 can be traced to other DNA sequences in this sample. The chain has TRBV9 and TRBJ2-3, with unresolved D. CDR3 length equals 15 residues. Germline V gives CDR1 SGDLS, CDR2 YYNGEE. The ends were cut back, 0 bases at V and 0 bases at J, with 8 bases in the middle. The CDR3: CASSVVGFSTDTQYF. CDR3 sequence (DNA): TGTGCCAGCAGCGTAGTGGGCTTTAGCACAGATACGCAGTATTTT.

The V gene is TRBV5-5, the J gene TRBJ1-2; unclear D gene. Looked up from germline, CDR1 is SGHKS and CDR2 is YYEKEE (reference sequence). CDR3 length: 13 residues. V lost 1 base and J 8 bases, leaving 12 bases between the germline ends. CDR3 DNA sequence: TGTGCCAGCAGCTTGTGGGGTGCATCCGGCTACACCTTC. Amino acids: CASSLWGASGYTF.

The chain joins TRBV12-2 to TRBJ2-7. TRBV12-2 is described as a pseudogene. The CDR3 spans 17 residues. The CDR3: CASHLTTRTHETYEQYF. For the CDR3, the DNA is TGTGCAAGTCACTTAACCACCAGGACCCATGAAACCTACGAGCAGTACTTC.

In regard to this clone: Different DNA sequences within this sample yield the same CDR3. The chain employs TRBV10-1 and TRBJ2-7, with D tentatively TRBD2 (5 bases). Between the trimmed V and J ends, which lost 3 bases and 7 bases, there was a span of 7 bases. This CDR3 region has 11 residues. CDR1 WNHNN and CDR2 SYGVQD come from the germline V gene (reference sequence). The CDR3 here is CASSDSGEQYF. CDR3 in DNA: TGCGCCAGCAGTGATTCGGGGGAGCAGTACTTC.

The rearrangement uses TRBV30 and TRBJ1-1; D remains unclear. The ends were cut back, 0 bases at V and 0 bases at J, with 8 bases in the middle. This CDR3 has 14 residues. Germline V gives CDR1 GTSNPN, CDR2 SVGIG (reference sequence). In DNA form, the CDR3 reads TGTGCCTGGAGTGTAGGACTTATGAACACTGAAGCTTTCTTT. Its protein is CAWSVGLMNTEAFF.

CDR3 bases: TGTGCCAGCAGTTACTCGGTGTTTACAGACTCCTACGAGCAGTACTTC. Translated: CASSYSVFTDSYEQYF. The V call is TRBV6-5, the J call TRBJ2-7; D remains unclear. The length of the CDR3 is 16 residues. The ends were cut back, 0 bases at V and 0 bases at J, with 12 bases in the middle. Germline V gene data show CDR1 as MNHEY and CDR2 as SVGAGI.

The V call is TRBV5-4, the J call TRBJ2-7; possible D gene TRBD1, 6 bases. This CDR3 is 13 amino acids long. In germline, CDR1 is SGHNT, CDR2 YYREEE (reference sequence). Trimming left V 2 bases short and J 11 bases short, with 17 bases between. This CDR3 reads CASSLPQQGREYF. The DNA of the CDR3 is TGTGCCAGCAGCTTACCCCAACAGGGCCGGGAGTACTTC. Full variable domain (remainder filled in from reference TRBV5-4 and TRBJ2-7): ETGVTQSPTHLIKTRGQQVTLRCSSQSGHNTVSWYQQALGQGPQFIFQYYREEENGRGNFPPRFSGLQFPNYSSELNVNALELDDSALYLCASSLPQQGREYFGPGTRLTVT.

This rearrangement joins TRBV10-1 to TRBJ2-5; unclear D gene. The tail of the sequence fits TRBJ2-7 better, so the J call may be wrong. Germline CDR1 and CDR2: WNHNN and SYGVQD (reference sequence). The CDR3 is made up of 10 amino acids. CDR3 DNA sequence: TGCGCCAGCCAATTTGTCGAGCAGTACTTC. It is translated as CASQFVEQYF.

The chain carries TRBV7-9 and TRBJ2-7; no clear D gene. With 3 bases removed from V and 3 bases from J, the gap between germline ends came to 9 bases. Germline V gene lookup returns CDR1 SEHNR and CDR2 FQNEAQ (reference sequence). The CDR3 loop spans 13 amino acids. DNA for the CDR3: TGTGCCAGCAGCTTGCCGGAAAACTACGAGCAGTACTTC. Translating gives CASSLPENYEQYF.

V and J are TRBV5-6 and TRBJ2-3; D gene unclear. This CDR3 comprises 14 residues. Deletions cut 4 bases from V and 0 bases from J, with 9 bases between. The germline V gene encodes CDR1 SGHDT and CDR2 YYEEEE. The CDR3 coding sequence is TGTGCCAGCAGCACCGGGCCCAGCACAGATACGCAGTATTTT. Translated, it gives CASSTGPSTDTQYF.

This clone was seen just once. Different DNA sequences within this sample yield the same CDR3. The gene calls are TRBV9 and TRBJ2-7, with TRBD2 as a possible D gene (5 bases). CDR1 SGDLS and CDR2 YYNGEE come from the germline V gene. The CDR3 length is 13 residues. V was shortened by 0 bases and J by 3 bases, with 7 bases between the two germline ends. The CDR3 is CASSVAAGYEQYF. In nucleotides, the CDR3 is TGTGCCAGCAGCGTAGCGGCGGGCTACGAGCAGTACTTC.

The V call is TRBV13, the J call TRBJ2-3; 7 bases map to TRBD1. The CDR3 extends over 16 amino acids. V shed 5 bases, J shed 0 bases, and the junction held 8 bases outside the gene matches. Germline V gene data show CDR1 as PRHDT and CDR2 as FYEKMQ (reference sequence). The CDR3 sequence is CASSPTTGSSTDTQYF. CDR3 nucleotides: TGTGCCAGCAGCCCGACGACAGGGTCTAGCACAGATACGCAGTATTTT.

This clone appeared a single time. V gene TRBV28 combines with J gene TRBJ2-5; 8 bases align to TRBD1. V trimming: 6 bases; J trimming: 5 bases; junction bases outside the gene matches: 14. The germline gives CDR1 MDHEN, CDR2 SYDVKM. The CDR3 sequence is 16 residues long. The CDR3 bases are TGTGCCAGCAGCCGGGCCGGGCAGGGGGCCGGGGAGACCCAGTACTTC. It is translated as CASSRAGQGAGETQYF. Looking up the rest from reference TRBV28 and TRBJ2-5 gives the full variable domain: DVKVTQSSRYLVKRTGEKVFLECVQDMDHENMFWYRQDPGLGLRLIYFSYDVKMKEKGDIPEGYSVSREKKERFSLILESASTNQTSMYLCASSRAGQGAGETQYFGPGTRLLVL.

As regards this clone: Distinct nucleotide sequences in the sample also encode this CDR3. The genes are TRBV27 and TRBJ1-1; 8 positions agree with TRBD1. Unmatched junction bases numbered 5, after V lost 5 bases and J lost 3 bases. The germline gives CDR1 MNHEY, CDR2 SMNVEV (reference sequence). CDR3 length equals 14 residues. The CDR3 loop reads CASSLLQGDTEAFF. CDR3 in DNA: TGTGCCAGCAGTCTCTTACAGGGGGACACTGAAGCTTTCTTT.

The chain has TRBV4-1 and TRBJ2-5; 7 bases are shared with TRBD2. The CDR3 length is 15 residues. V shed 0 bases, J shed 5 bases, and the junction held 6 bases outside the gene matches. Germline CDR1 reads MGHRA; CDR2 reads YSYEKL. The CDR3 DNA reads TGCGCCAGCAGCCAAGATAGGGCTAGCGGTGAGACCCAGTACTTC. Translated, it gives CASSQDRASGETQYF.

V gene TRBV4-1 combines with J gene TRBJ2-7; D not resolved. V lost 0 bases and J lost 3, with 12 bases in between. The germline CDR1 and CDR2 sequences are MGHRA and YSYEKL. The CDR3 has 15 amino acids. Written as DNA, the CDR3 is TGCGCCAGCAGCCAAGATATCGGGCACAGCTACGAGCAGTACTTC. This translates into CASSQDIGHSYEQYF.

The chain carries TRBV5-1 and TRBJ2-7; the match to TRBD1 covers 7 bases. Germline V gene lookup returns CDR1 SGHRS and CDR2 YFSETQ. The CDR3 runs to 14 residues. The J segment lost 5 bases and the V segment lost 0 bases, leaving 5 bases of the junction unmatched. The CDR3 loop is CASSLGQGVDEQYF. CDR3 coding DNA: TGCGCCAGCAGCTTGGGCCAGGGGGTTGACGAGCAGTACTTC.

V gene TRBV9 combines with J gene TRBJ2-6; perhaps TRBD1 as D (6 bases). The CDR3 runs 18 residues. Deletions cut 1 base from V and 3 bases from J, with 17 bases between. The germline CDR1 and CDR2 sequences are SGDLS and YYNGEE. CDR3: CASSVSTGLIGGANVLTF. The CDR3 nucleotides are TGTGCCAGCAGCGTAAGTACAGGGTTGATAGGTGGGGCCAACGTCCTGACTTTC.

The CDR3 bases are TGTGCCAGCAGCTTGTCCCCCAGGACAGGATTCTCCTACAATGAGCAGTTCTTC. It specifies CASSLSPRTGFSYNEQFF. The chain has TRBV5-6 and TRBJ2-1, with TRBD1 identical over 7 bases. V lost 1 base, J lost 0 bases, and 10 bases stayed unmatched. CDR3 length equals 18 residues. CDR1 is SGHDT, CDR2 YYEEEE, per germline.

The chain has TRBV7-2 and TRBJ1-1, with 10 bases identical to TRBD1. Germline values: CDR1 SGHTA, CDR2 FQGNSA. Losses at the gene ends were 0 bases for V and 4 bases for J; bases not matched to a gene: 11. CDR3 size: 18 residues. The DNA of the CDR3 is TGTGCCAGCAGCTTAGCATGGGGACAGGGGAAGGAAGTCACTGAAGCTTTCTTT. Encoded protein: CASSLAWGQGKEVTEAFF.

The V call is TRBV4-1, the J call TRBJ2-7; 8 nucleotides line up with TRBD1. Germline-derived CDR1 and CDR2 are MGHRA and YSYEKL. V shed 4 bases and J 2 bases; nucleotides not matched to a gene: 7. This CDR3 has 15 amino acids. The CDR3 here is CASSLMDRAPYEQYF. The CDR3 DNA follows: TGCGCCAGCAGCCTCATGGACAGGGCGCCCTACGAGCAGTACTTC.

This chain joins TRBV27 and TRBJ1-1; D gene uncertain. CDR3 length: 12 residues. The V end lost 5 bases, the J end lost 6 bases, and 10 bases lay between the germline ends. Per germline, CDR1 MNHEY and CDR2 SMNVEV (reference sequence). The CDR3 region has the DNA TGTGCCAGCAGTATGGGTGGCGCTGAAGCTTTCTTT. Its protein product is CASSMGGAEAFF.

About this clone: The same CDR3 is also encoded by other DNA sequences in this sample. V and J are TRBV27 and TRBJ2-5; no clear D. The CDR3 length is 14 residues. The germline V gene encodes CDR1 MNHEY and CDR2 SMNVEV (reference sequence). The V end was cut by 4 bases, the J end by 1 base, with 10 bases between. This chain's CDR3 is CASSSLDPQETQYF. Here the CDR3 DNA reads TGTGCCAGCAGTTCTCTAGACCCCCAAGAGACCCAGTACTTC.

The chain carries TRBV27 and TRBJ2-7; TRBD2 matches at 8 bases. V lost 0 bases and J lost 6; bases outside the gene matches: 7. There are 15 residues in the CDR3. The V gene's germline CDR1 is MNHEY and CDR2 SMNVEV (reference sequence). The CDR3 region has the DNA TGTGCCAGCAGTTTATCGTCGGGAGGGTATCTCGAGCAGTACTTC. Encoded protein: CASSLSSGGYLEQYF.

CDR3 in amino acids: CAISGVRDGYTF. As DNA, the CDR3 is TGTGCCATCAGTGGGGTGCGAGATGGCTACACCTTC. This chain joins TRBV10-3 and TRBJ1-2; D remains ambiguous. Germline values: CDR1 ENHRY, CDR2 SYGVKD. V lost 4 bases and J lost 6, with 9 bases in between. The CDR3 runs to 12 residues.